The clone carrying this T cell receptor (beta chain) appeared once. These data are taken from a study of blood T cell repertoires in COVID-19. TCRdb's table, derived via immunoSEQ multiplex PCR, lists solely in-frame clones and lacks some. The data hold 200,000 or so clones, with approximately 85% observed a single time. Sequences were obtained from peripheral blood. The receptor's source is a woman between 70 and 85 years old with active or convalescent COVID-19.

This CDR3 is CASSQTSQETQYF. The CDR3 DNA is TGTGCCAGCAGCCAGACTAGCCAAGAGACCCAGTACTTC. V is TRBV4-2 and J is TRBJ2-5; D is perhaps TRBD2 (6 bases). This CDR3 is 13 amino acids long. CDR1 is LGHNA, CDR2 YNFKEQ, per germline. Trimming stripped 3 bases from V and 1 base from J, with 6 bases between.